This T cell receptor (beta chain) was identified during a study of OX40 agonist ivuxolimab in advanced cancers. For the study in its entirety: Ivuxolimab, which targeted the costimulatory receptor OX40 (CD134), was an agonistic, fully human IgG2 monoclonal antibody. Intravenous ivuxolimab was administered to patients every 2 weeks at six dose levels: 0.01, 0.1, 0.3, 1.5, 3 and 10 mg/kg. Of the 50 or so patients in dose escalation, 19 had hepatocellular carcinoma, some 15 had melanoma, 9 had renal cell carcinoma and 9 had head and neck cancer. The dose-escalation cohort was about 87% male with a mean age of approximately 60 years, ranging from roughly 20 to 80. Prior anti-PD-1, anti-PD-L1 or anti-CTLA-4 therapy was permitted, and 40% of dose-escalation patients had received checkpoint inhibitors. Partial responses were achieved by three dose-escalation patients, of whom one had hepatocellular carcinoma and two had cutaneous melanoma. The point of sequencing TCRbeta in the periphery was to test whether ivuxolimab changed TCR sequence diversity and drove clonal T-cell expansion. The monotherapy dose-escalation portion (N of about 50 patients) of the phase I ivuxolimab trial is reported in the paper. Findings and caveats that apply to the study as a whole: Clonal expansion of both CD4+ and CD8+ blood T cells was observed from baseline to week 6 at doses 0.1 to 3.0 mg/kg. Which antigens the clonally expanded peripheral T cells were specific for was not determined. In partial responders in the 0.1-3.0 mg/kg groups, normalized peripheral clonal expansion was found to be among the lowest, especially among CD8+ T cells. After ivuxolimab, more expanded clones were found on average in CD8+ T cells than in CD4+ T cells. Low levels of normalized T-cell clonal expansion were also seen in some patients who did not respond.

CDR1 SGHTA and CDR2 FQGTGA are derived from the germline V gene. The CDR3, from cysteine to phenylalanine, totals 15 residues. Only the CDR3 portion is preserved as DNA: 45 bases, with reading frame beginning at the first base. Trimming takes 2 bases off V and 1 base off J; junction bases not matched to a gene: 2. This clone appeared once. Its antigen is unknown. Per-nucleotide qualities are absent, and no much larger clonotype sits a single base away. The trial excluded patients who had a history of autoimmune disease or were on systemic immunosuppression. Peripheral blood for TCR sequencing was collected from all dose cohorts at baseline, on cycle 4 day 1, and on cycle 7 day 1. Samples came from an open-label, multicenter, first-in-human phase I dose-escalation trial of ivuxolimab. Adults with locally advanced or metastatic head and neck squamous cell, hepatocellular, melanoma or renal cell carcinoma were enrolled in the trial. Before TCR sequencing, CD4+ and CD8+ T cells were separately sorted from peripheral blood.

Genomic DNA was extracted from sorted cells for sequencing of the TCRbeta CDR3 region. The immunoSEQ Assay was used to sequence the TCRbeta CDR3 regions. What TCRdb holds here is the immuneACCESS table cut down to in-frame rearrangements. Part of the clones is not present; checked against another copy, under half of the missing clones reflect an unresolved V gene, and the others are unexplained. In all, the sample holds 55,000 to 75,000 clones, and approximately 88% of those were seen once. The ten largest make up approximately 2.2% of the sample. The sequence derives from an adult with an advanced solid tumor such as melanoma, head and neck, liver or kidney cancer. The sequencing used CD4+ or CD8+ T cells sorted from blood, collected in a trial of the OX40 agonist ivuxolimab. The chain employs TRBV7-3 and TRBJ2-1; TRBD1 aligns with 7 central bases. This receptor has the CDR3 CASSLGTDSYNEQFF. The DNA sequence is TGTGCCAGCAGCTTAGGGACAGATTCCTACAATGAGCAGTTCTTC.